This T cell receptor (beta chain) was captured by sequencing in a study of identical twins (dated by TCRdb to 2016 to 2017). Regarding the study in general: TCR alpha and beta repertoires from monozygotic twins, unrelated adults of various ages and cord blood were deep-sequenced to test whether fetal clonotypes persist. To rule out contamination, replicate twin experiments were performed at different times with different library preparation protocols. Study-level results and caveats: Compared with coincidental sharing between unrelated individuals, out-of-frame TCR alpha sequences shared between twins had an excess of sequences with low generation probability. In beta out-of-frame sequences, excess twin sharing was weaker, because having fewer shared sequences lowered the signal-to-noise ratio. In monozygotic twins, out-of-frame TCR alpha sharing was systematically underestimated by recombination models, although the models agreed with sharing between unrelated individuals. Zero-insertion analyses could be partly confounded by invariant T cells such as MAIT and iNKT, although diverse VJ usage argued against such confounding for most clonotypes. Conclusions relied on cross-sectional statistical analysis, since the same donors could not be followed over many years. Fewer insertions were carried by abundant cord blood beta clonotypes, a similar but weaker trend appeared in young adult naive repertoires, and no such trend appeared in memory repertoires.

Every donor in the study was a healthy Caucasian. The twin cohort consisted of three pairs of female monozygotic twins, all aged about 18 to 29 years. Positive isolation kits from Invitrogen were used to isolate CD4+ and CD8+ T cell populations. Library prep was done by 5' RACE. The listed sequencing device is Illumina HiSeq 2000. Template switching added a universal primer binding site, and the final cDNA carried a unique molecular identifier that allowed TCR cDNA molecules to be counted accurately. First-strand cDNA for TCR alpha and beta chains was synthesized from specific primers in the conserved constant-segment region. To control for contamination, every cDNA library was double barcoded, receiving both a SMART-Mk sample barcode and Illumina barcodes. Two successive PCR steps introduced TruSeq adapter sequences along with Illumina sample barcodes. TCR alpha and beta cDNA libraries were sequenced on the Illumina HiSeq platform with custom primers. Concerning the study's data processing: MiGEC was used to process raw reads and extract unique molecular identifiers, and MiXCR was used to find CDR3 positions. Recombination models were inferred per individual with the repgenHMM and IGoR tools using an EM algorithm. Shared clonotypes were analyzed with the tcR package in R, and sharing was normalized by the product of cloneset sizes. To study raw recombination free of thymic and clonal selection effects, out-of-frame nonproductive sequences were analyzed. Using fastp at Q25 and MiXCR, TCRdb reprocessed the public reads and kept productive beta chains. For every CDR3 protein sequence, its rows merge into one entry that carries the most common genes and DNA. The V and J calls were not made by the authors but by TCRdb's processing. Present in this sample are a few hundred thousand distinct CDR3 sequences, about 8.3% of which were seen just once. The biggest ten clones account for around 3% of the sample.

This clonotype was seen ten or more times. No antigen is known for it. At one of its ends the junction is not consistent with the germline gene, which may arise from a read error. These same data were also listed under a study on yellow fever vaccine responses in identical twins. In that second paper, the authors write: According to the authors, in identical twins the way T cells responded to vaccination appeared partly convergent and partly personalized. In the study, vaccine-responding T cell clones were precisely tracked in identical twins.

The TCR comes from a woman under 30 in good health. The sequenced sample was CD8+ T cells sorted from blood.

The nucleotide sequence reads TGTGCCAGCAGTTTTGGGCAGCCGTGTATCTTT. This encodes CASSFGQPCIF. The sequence links TRBV12-3 or TRBV12-4 to TRBJ1-1; confidence is insufficient to name the D gene. Measured from the cysteine to the phenylalanine, the CDR3 is 11 residues long. Of the read, only the CDR3 DNA is kept; its 33 bases are in frame from base 1.